The rows below give T cell receptor beta chains drawn from one sample of a study of blood T cell repertoires in COVID-19. TCRdb's table, derived via immunoSEQ multiplex PCR, lists solely in-frame clones and lacks some. The sample gives roughly 500,000 clones, 80% to 90% of which show up once; around 7.9% is in the top ten. The source material was PBMCs or T cells enriched from blood (not recorded which). These receptors came from a woman aged 55-70 years who had recovered from COVID-19. CDR3s include the opening cysteine and the closing phenylalanine or tryptophan. A D gene is named only where the DNA matches it firmly. Rows may omit the clone size; those that give it use once, few, many or a size class.

V,size,J,D,CDR3,DNA
TRBV7-8,-,TRBJ2-2,TRBD2,CASSSGLAGLWLFF,TGTGCCAGCAGCTCAGGACTAGCGGGGCTGTGGCTGTTTTTT
TRBV2,few,TRBJ2-7,-,CASSPFGEQYF,TGTGCCAGCTCTCCGTTCGGCGAGCAGTACTTC
TRBV24-1,-,TRBJ2-2,TRBD1,CASAGTGMTGELFF,TGTGCCTCCGCAGGGACAGGGATGACCGGGGAGCTGTTTTTT
TRBV4-1,-,TRBJ1-4,-,CASSQAVRVEKLFF,TGCGCCAGCAGCCAAGCCGTGAGGGTTGAAAAACTGTTTTTT
TRBV10-3,-,TRBJ1-1,-,CAISELTQGGGTEAFF,TGTGCCATCAGTGAGTTGACACAGGGCGGGGGCACTGAAGCTTTCTTT
TRBV6-6,-,TRBJ1-5,-,CASSYDRGIINQPQHF,TGTGCCAGCAGTTACGATCGGGGAATCATCAATCAGCCCCAGCATTTT
TRBV2,-,TRBJ2-1,TRBD1,CASSAQGAYEQFF,TGTGCCAGCAGTGCACAGGGGGCGTATGAGCAGTTCTTC
TRBV27,-,TRBJ2-1,TRBD2,CASRPASRGMWNEQFF,TGTGCCAGCAGGCCGGCCTCGCGGGGGATGTGGAATGAGCAGTTCTTC
TRBV12-2,few,TRBJ1-6,-,CASRSAPPDRGKRRTYNSPLHF,TGTGCAAGTCGCTCAGCTCCCCCGGACAGGGGTAAAAGAAGGACCTATAATTCACCCCTCCACTTT
TRBV7-2,-,TRBJ1-5,-,CASSLGPLAPQHF,TGTGCCAGCAGCTTAGGGCCGCTTGCGCCCCAGCATTTT
TRBV5-1,once,TRBJ2-5,TRBD2,CASSFLAGVQETQYF,TGCGCCAGCAGCTTCCTAGCGGGGGTCCAAGAGACCCAGTACTTC
TRBV6-1,once,TRBJ1-2,-,CASSEGGVGPYDYTF,TGTGCCAGCAGTGAAGGGGGCGTCGGTCCCTATGACTACACCTTC
TRBV25-1,-,TRBJ1-1,-,CASSHRTNTEAFF,TGTGCCAGCAGCCACAGAACGAACACTGAAGCTTTCTTT
TRBV6-5,once,TRBJ2-2,-,CASSYTGGELFF,TGTGCCAGCAGTTACACCGGCGGGGAGCTGTTTTTT
TRBV7-2,-,TRBJ2-1,-,CASSLWANEQFF,TGTGCCAGCAGCTTATGGGCAAATGAGCAGTTCTTC
TRBV19,-,TRBJ1-3,-,CASSKQAGNTIYF,TGTGCCAGTAGTAAGCAGGCGGGAAACACCATATATTTT
TRBV10-3,-,TRBJ1-6,-,CATLGQGNTYNSPLHF,TGTGCCACCCTGGGGCAGGGTAACACCTATAATTCACCCCTCCACTTT
TRBV9,many,TRBJ2-3,-,CASSVGGSWGGGRDTQYF,TGTGCCAGCAGCGTAGGAGGAAGTTGGGGAGGGGGGCGAGATACGCAGTATTTT
TRBV27,-,TRBJ2-1,-,CASRSMGLGEGEQFF,TGTGCCAGTAGGAGTATGGGGCTAGGGGAAGGTGAGCAGTTCTTC